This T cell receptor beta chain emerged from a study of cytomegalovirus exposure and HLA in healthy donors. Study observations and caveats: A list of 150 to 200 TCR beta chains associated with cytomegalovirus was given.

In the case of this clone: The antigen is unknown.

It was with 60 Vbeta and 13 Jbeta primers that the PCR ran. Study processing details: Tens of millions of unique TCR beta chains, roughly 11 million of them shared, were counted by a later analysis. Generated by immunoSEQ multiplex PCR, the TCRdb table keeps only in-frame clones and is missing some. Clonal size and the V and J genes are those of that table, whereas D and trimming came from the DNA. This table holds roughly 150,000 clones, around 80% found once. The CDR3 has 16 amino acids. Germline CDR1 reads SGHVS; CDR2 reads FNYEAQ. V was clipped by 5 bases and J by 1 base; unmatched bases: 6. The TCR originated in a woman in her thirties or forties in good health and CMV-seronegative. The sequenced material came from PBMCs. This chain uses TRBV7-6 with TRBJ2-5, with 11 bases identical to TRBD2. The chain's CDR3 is CASSDGTSGPQETQYF. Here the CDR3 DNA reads TGTGCCAGCAGCGACGGGACTAGCGGACCCCAAGAGACCCAGTACTTC. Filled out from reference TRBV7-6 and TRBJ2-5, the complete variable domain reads GAGVSQSPRYKVTKRGQDVALRCDPISGHVSLYWYRQALGQGPEFLTYFNYEAQQDKSGLPNDRFSAERPEGSISTLTIQRTEQRDSAMYRCASSDGTSGPQETQYFGPGTRLLVL.